What follows are 18 T cell receptor beta chains derived from one specimen sequenced in a study of blood T cell repertoires in COVID-19 (dated by TCRdb to 2020 to 2021). To prepare the library, the immunoSEQ multiplex PCR assay was applied. The clones in this table, taken by TCRdb from immuneACCESS, are in-frame only. Not every clone is retained; where verified, under half of the shortfall comes from an unresolved V gene, and the cause of the rest is unknown. For this sample there are some 46,000 clones; around 83% appear just once. The ten largest clones capture approximately 6.1% of the sample. Sequenced: peripheral blood. The receptors derive from a woman older than 75 with acute or convalescent COVID-19.

V usage is TRBV20-1 and J usage is TRBJ1-5, with 7 bases lining up with TRBD1. Germline assignment: CDR1 DFQATT and CDR2 SNEGSKA (reference sequence). V was pared by 3 bases and J by 3 bases, with 8 bases of the junction left unmatched. The CDR3 runs 15 residues. CDR3 protein: CSASGDRYFNQPQHF. CDR3 DNA sequence: TGCAGTGCTAGTGGGGACAGATACTTCAATCAGCCCCAGCATTTT.

The chain uses TRBV12-3 or TRBV12-4 and TRBJ1-1; TRBD1 might be the D (5 bases). Trimming shortened V by 5 bases and J by 4 bases, and 5 bases separated the two germline ends. The CDR3 has 11 residues. The DNA for the CDR3 is TGTGCCAGCAGTCAGGGCACTGAAGCTTTCTTT. Protein sequence: CASSQGTEAFF.

This chain links TRBV24-1 with TRBJ1-4; 7 bases fit TRBD1. V was pared by 3 bases and J by 4 bases, with 7 bases of the junction left unmatched. Germline V gene lookup returns CDR1 KGHDR and CDR2 SFDVKD. The CDR3 sequence is 16 residues long. DNA for the CDR3: TGTGCCACCAGTGATCTACAGGACAGGCGTAATGAAAAACTGTTTTTT. It translates to CATSDLQDRRNEKLFF.

The genes are TRBV6-5 and TRBJ2-7; weak D call: TRBD1 (6 bases). The CDR3 is 13 residues long. Germline CDR1 and CDR2: MNHEY and SVGAGI. Trimming left V 10 bases short and J 7 bases short, with 20 bases between. The chain's CDR3 is CAITLRDKREQYF. The CDR3 DNA reads as TGTGCCATTACGCTCCGGGACAAACGAGAGCAGTACTTC.

The V call is TRBV7-9, the J call TRBJ1-5; 7 nucleotides match TRBD1. The CDR3 contains 16 residues. After removal of 3 bases from V and 1 base from J, the junction contained 6 bases not matched to a gene. Germline CDR1 reads SEHNR; CDR2 reads FQNEAQ (reference sequence). CDR3: CASSFSTGASNQPQHF. The CDR3 bases are TGTGCCAGCAGCTTTTCCACAGGGGCCAGCAATCAGCCCCAGCATTTT.

This clone was picked up one time. This rearrangement joins TRBV9 to TRBJ1-2; TRBD1 might be the D (5 bases). This CDR3 is 15 amino acids long. V lost 0 bases and J lost 8, with 17 bases in between. Germline V gene sequence: CDR1 SGDLS, CDR2 YYNGEE. The CDR3 DNA reads as TGTGCCAGCAGCGTAGAAGCAGGGTCCGTAGGCGGCTACACCTTC. It yields the protein CASSVEAGSVGGYTF.

This clone appeared once. The chain employs TRBV5-6 and TRBJ1-1, with D possibly matching TRBD1 (5 bases). Germline values: CDR1 SGHDT, CDR2 YYEEEE. This CDR3 spans 12 amino acids. The germline V and J ends were trimmed by 4 bases and 9 bases, with 13 bases remaining between them. CDR3 sequence: CASSGGGRQAFF. Written as DNA, the CDR3 is TGTGCCAGCAGCGGGGGAGGGCGGCAAGCTTTCTTT.

The rearrangement links TRBV4-1 to TRBJ2-1; D call uncertain. V lost 4 bases and J lost 8, with 12 bases in between. The CDR3 spans 13 residues. The V gene's germline CDR1 is MGHRA and CDR2 YSYEKL. Here the CDR3 reads CASSPLNAHEQFF. The CDR3 nucleotides are TGCGCCAGCAGCCCCCTAAATGCTCATGAGCAGTTCTTC.

This chain uses TRBV7-3 with TRBJ1-1; D is perhaps TRBD1 (5 bases). This CDR3 spans 16 amino acids. Germline CDR1 SGHTA, CDR2 FQGTGA. Trimming shortened V by 4 bases and J by 0 bases, and 15 bases separated the two germline ends. CDR3 DNA: TGTGCCAGCAGCTCTCAGGGTGCTGGAATGAACACTGAAGCTTTCTTT. Translated: CASSSQGAGMNTEAFF.

The chain couples TRBV7-2 to TRBJ1-3; D gene unclear. V gave up 3 bases and J gave up 3 bases, with 3 bases separating them. Germline assignment: CDR1 SGHTA and CDR2 FQGNSA. The CDR3 runs to 12 residues. The CDR3 reads CASSFVGNTIYF. The CDR3 region has the DNA TGTGCCAGCAGCTTCGTTGGAAACACCATATATTTT.

The chain has TRBV13 and TRBJ2-2; 7 bases agree with TRBD1. From germline, CDR1 is PRHDT and CDR2 FYEKMQ (reference sequence). V lost 3 bases, J lost 5 bases, and 12 bases stayed unmatched. CDR3 size: 17 residues. The CDR3 coding sequence is TGTGCCAGCAGCTTGGGGCAAGGGACAGCGAGTACCGGGGAGCTGTTTTTT. Protein: CASSLGQGTASTGELFF. The entire variable domain, with the rest obtained from reference TRBV13 and TRBJ2-2, is as follows: AAGVIQSPRHLIKEKRETATLKCYPIPRHDTVYWYQQGPGQDPQFLISFYEKMQSDKGSIPDRFSAQQFSDYHSELNMSSLELGDSALYFCASSLGQGTASTGELFFGEGSRLTVL.

The chain employs TRBV10-1 and TRBJ1-5; no reliable D call. Germline V gene data show CDR1 as WNHNN and CDR2 as SYGVQD (reference sequence). V lost 4 bases to trimming and J lost 9 bases, with 10 bases between them. The CDR3 covers 12 residues. For the CDR3, the DNA is TGCGCCAGCAGTGCGTCGCGAGGGCCCCAGCATTTT. Translation gives CASSASRGPQHF.

The gene calls are TRBV15 and TRBJ2-2; 8 bases match TRBD1. CDR1 and CDR2 from the germline V gene are LNHNV and YYDKDF (reference sequence). V lost 0 bases and J lost 7; bases outside the gene matches: 16. The CDR3 contains 19 residues. The CDR3, as DNA: TGTGCCACCAGCAGAGATGCCCCGGGACAGGAGCCGGGGCACGGGGAGCTGTTTTTT. This sequence encodes CATSRDAPGQEPGHGELFF.

V gene TRBV12-3 or TRBV12-4 combines with J gene TRBJ2-1, with D maybe TRBD2 (5 bases). Trimming took off 6 bases at V and 8 bases at J, with 11 bases between the two ends. The CDR3 totals 12 residues. CDR3 amino acids: CASSTTRDEQFF. The DNA for the CDR3 is TGTGCCAGCAGCACCACTAGGGATGAGCAGTTCTTC.

The chain carries TRBV7-2 and TRBJ2-1; the match to TRBD2 covers 7 bases. The germline V gene has CDR1 SGHTA and CDR2 FQGNSA. V trimming: 5 bases; J trimming: 3 bases; junction bases outside the gene matches: 4. The CDR3 is made up of 14 amino acids. The CDR3 reads CASSGRDYYNEQFF. The CDR3 DNA sequence: TGTGCCAGCAGCGGCCGGGACTACTACAATGAGCAGTTCTTC. The full variable domain, rest sourced from reference TRBV7-2 and TRBJ2-1, is GAGVSQSPSNKVTEKGKDVELRCDPISGHTALYWYRQSLGQGLEFLIYFQGNSAPDKSGLPSDRFSAERTGGSVSTLTIQRTQQEDSAVYLCASSGRDYYNEQFFGPGTRLTVL.

This clone was picked up one time. The chain links TRBV7-9 to TRBJ1-1; D is undetermined. V lost 1 base and J lost 5, with 14 bases in between. In germline, CDR1 is SEHNR, CDR2 FQNEAQ (reference sequence). This CDR3 is 15 amino acids long. Written as DNA, the CDR3 is TGTGCCAGCAGCTTAGTGACCGGGGAGAAGACTGAAGCTTTCTTT. This encodes CASSLVTGEKTEAFF. The entire variable domain, with the rest obtained from reference TRBV7-9 and TRBJ1-1, is as follows: DTGVSQNPRHKITKRGQNVTFRCDPISEHNRLYWYRQTLGQGPEFLTYFQNEAQLEKSRLLSDRFSAERPKGSFSTLEIQRTEQGDSAMYLCASSLVTGEKTEAFFGQGTRLTVV.

The chain carries TRBV3-1 (or the pseudogene TRBV3-2) and TRBJ2-1, with a possible D match to TRBD2 (7 bases). Deletions cut 0 bases from V and 2 bases from J, with 8 bases between. The CDR3 is made up of 15 amino acids. Germline CDR1 LGHDT, CDR2 YNNKEL (reference sequence). The DNA for the CDR3 is TGTGCCAGCAGCCAAGAGGGGGGGCCCTACAATGAGCAGTTCTTC. Amino acids: CASSQEGGPYNEQFF.

The rearrangement joins TRBV21-1 to TRBJ2-5; the DNA was not used to check the table's D call, TRBD2. TRBV21-1 is tagged as a pseudogene. The CDR3 has 15 amino acids. CDR3 nucleotides: TGTGCCAGCAGTAGGGGACTATGGGGAAAAGAGACCCAGTACTTC. Protein sequence: CASSRGLWGKETQYF.